This TCR beta chain comes out of a study of blood T cell repertoires in COVID-19 (dated by TCRdb to 2020 to 2021). For the study in its entirety: Samples from collaborators originated in the United States, Italy and Spain and spanned both the acute and convalescent phases of COVID-19. The repertoires were released in a freely available public database meant as a resource for research on the immune response to SARS-CoV-2. Samples were obtained from the ongoing ImmuneRACE study (first 160 participants) and from 1,254 subjects provided by 6 global collaborators. The prospective study material was composed of cDNA or gDNA derived from T cells, B-cell-depleted T cells, or PBMCs. Where available, HLA class I and class II types were obtained from metadata supplied by the sample provider rather than from assay-based typing. The dataset comprised deeply sampled blood TCRbeta repertoires from subjects exposed to, actively infected with, or recovered from COVID-19. Nearly every sample came with metadata listing a de-identified subject ID, COVID-19 status, age in years and sex. What the authors observed across the whole study: Clinical and demographic metadata were provided uncurated, with the amount varying by source and participant.

As to this clone: Its antigen has not been determined. Base qualities are not recorded, but no much larger clone differs from it by a single base.

For CDR1 and CDR2, the germline V gene (reference sequence) lists SEHNR and FQNEAQ. The CDR3 spans 14 residues, from the cysteine through the phenylalanine. The DNA shown is the 42-base CDR3, in frame from base 1. Between the V and J ends, shortened by 5 bases and 8 bases respectively, the junction contains 15 bases. TCRbeta CDR3 regions were amplified from genomic DNA by means of the immunoSEQ Assay, a bias-controlled multiplex PCR. The authors processed their data as follows. Nucleated cell counts per sample were estimated from amplification of reference gene primers within the assay. Sequence reads were collapsed and filtered to measure the absolute abundance of every unique TCRbeta CDR3 rearrangement. For each sample, productive Simpson clonality was calculated by taking the square root of Simpson's diversity index across productive rearrangements. Imported from immuneACCESS, the table was reduced by TCRdb to in-frame sequences with V and J called. These copies leave out some clones; in studies compared against another copy, an unresolved V gene accounts for under half, and the cause of the remainder is not known. The DNA was the basis for D and trimming; V, J and clone size are from that table. The sample table lists roughly 150,000 clones, approximately 90% of them with a count of one. The ten largest clones take up about 2.1% of the sample.

A second Seattle source provided samples from volunteer blood donors who had recovered from COVID-19. The collaborating institutions used their own protocols to collect whole blood in K2EDTA tubes. For TCRbeta analysis, collaborator samples were shipped as frozen whole blood, as isolated PBMCs, or as DNA extracted from either sample type. The sequence derives from a man aged 45 to 65 who had recovered from COVID-19. This receptor chain uses TRBV7-9 and TRBJ1-4, with TRBD1 as a weak D call on 6 bases. Sequencing was performed on peripheral blood. Here is the DNA: TGTGCCAGCAGCCTCACCTCCGGGACAGAAAAACTGTTTTTT. It translates as CASSLTSGTEKLFF.